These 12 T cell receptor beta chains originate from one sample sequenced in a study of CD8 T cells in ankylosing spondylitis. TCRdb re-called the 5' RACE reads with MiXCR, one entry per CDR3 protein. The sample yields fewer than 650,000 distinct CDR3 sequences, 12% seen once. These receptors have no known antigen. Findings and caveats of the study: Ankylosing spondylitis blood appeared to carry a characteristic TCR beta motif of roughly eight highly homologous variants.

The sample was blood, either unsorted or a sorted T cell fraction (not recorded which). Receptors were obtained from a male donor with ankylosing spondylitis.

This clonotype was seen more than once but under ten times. In DNA form, the CDR3 reads TGCAGTGCTCCTCGGACAGGGGTGGGCTATGGCTACACCTTC. Translation gives CSAPRTGVGYGYTF. The chain has TRBV20-1 and TRBJ1-2; 9 bases agree with TRBD1. Per germline, CDR1 DFQATT and CDR2 SNEGSKA (reference sequence). V gave up 5 bases and J gave up 4 bases; unmatched junction bases: 8. This CDR3 contains 14 residues.

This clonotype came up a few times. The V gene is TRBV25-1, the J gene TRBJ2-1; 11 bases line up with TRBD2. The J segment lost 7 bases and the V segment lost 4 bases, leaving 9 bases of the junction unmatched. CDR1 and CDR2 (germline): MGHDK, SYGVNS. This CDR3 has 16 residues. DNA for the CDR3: TGTGCCAGCAGTGGGGATACTAGCGGGAGTTTGAATGAGCAGTTCTTC. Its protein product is CASSGDTSGSLNEQFF.

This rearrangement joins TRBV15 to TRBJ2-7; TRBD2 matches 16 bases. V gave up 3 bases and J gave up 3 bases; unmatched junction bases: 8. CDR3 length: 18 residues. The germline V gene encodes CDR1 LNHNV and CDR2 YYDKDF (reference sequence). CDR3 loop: CATSRKGLAGGPGYEQYF. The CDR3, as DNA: TGTGCCACCAGCAGGAAGGGACTAGCGGGAGGGCCGGGCTACGAGCAGTACTTC.

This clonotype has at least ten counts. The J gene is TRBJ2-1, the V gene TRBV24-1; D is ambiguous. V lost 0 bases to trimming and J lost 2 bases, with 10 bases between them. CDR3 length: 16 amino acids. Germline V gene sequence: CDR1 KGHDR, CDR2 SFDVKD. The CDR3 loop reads CATSDLSRSTYNEQFF. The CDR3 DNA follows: TGTGCCACCAGTGATTTGTCCCGGTCAACCTACAATGAGCAGTTCTTC.

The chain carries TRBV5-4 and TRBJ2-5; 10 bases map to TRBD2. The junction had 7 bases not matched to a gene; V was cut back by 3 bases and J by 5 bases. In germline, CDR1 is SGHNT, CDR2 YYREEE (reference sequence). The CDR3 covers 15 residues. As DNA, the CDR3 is TGTGCCAGCAGCTCACTTAGCGGGAGGCGCGAGACCCAGTACTTC. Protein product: CASSSLSGRRETQYF.

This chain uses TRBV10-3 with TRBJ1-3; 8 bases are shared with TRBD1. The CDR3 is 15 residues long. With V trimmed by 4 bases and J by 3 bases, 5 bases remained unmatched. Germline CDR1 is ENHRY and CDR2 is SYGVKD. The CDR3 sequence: CAISVAGGDGNTIYF. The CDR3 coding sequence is TGTGCCATCAGTGTAGCAGGGGGCGATGGAAACACCATATATTTT.

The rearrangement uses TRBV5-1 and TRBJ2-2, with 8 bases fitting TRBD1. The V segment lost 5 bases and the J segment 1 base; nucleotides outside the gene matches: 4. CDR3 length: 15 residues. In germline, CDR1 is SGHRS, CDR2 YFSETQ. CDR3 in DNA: TGCGCCAGCAGGGCCGGGACAGGGAACACCGGGGAGCTGTTTTTT. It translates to CASRAGTGNTGELFF.

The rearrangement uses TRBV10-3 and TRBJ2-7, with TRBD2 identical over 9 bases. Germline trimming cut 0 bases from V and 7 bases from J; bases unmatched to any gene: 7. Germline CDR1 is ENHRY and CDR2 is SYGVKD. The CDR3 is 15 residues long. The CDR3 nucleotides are TGTGCCATCAGTGAGTCGTCTAGCGGGACTTATGAGCAGTACTTC. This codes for CAISESSSGTYEQYF.

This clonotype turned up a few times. The CDR3 DNA follows: TGCGCCAGCAGCTTGGAGCGGGAGGGTTCAGAGACCCAGTACTTC. Its translation: CASSLEREGSETQYF. The chain links TRBV5-1 to TRBJ2-5; 10 bases line up with TRBD2. After removal of 0 bases from V and 4 bases from J, the junction contained 3 bases not matched to a gene. The CDR3 length is 15 residues. From germline, CDR1 is SGHRS and CDR2 YFSETQ.

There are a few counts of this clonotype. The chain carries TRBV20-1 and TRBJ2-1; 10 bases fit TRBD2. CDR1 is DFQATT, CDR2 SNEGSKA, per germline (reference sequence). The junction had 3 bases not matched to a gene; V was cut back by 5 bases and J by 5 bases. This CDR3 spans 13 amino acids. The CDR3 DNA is TGCAGTGCTCTAGCGGGAGAACACAATGAGCAGTTCTTC. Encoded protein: CSALAGEHNEQFF.

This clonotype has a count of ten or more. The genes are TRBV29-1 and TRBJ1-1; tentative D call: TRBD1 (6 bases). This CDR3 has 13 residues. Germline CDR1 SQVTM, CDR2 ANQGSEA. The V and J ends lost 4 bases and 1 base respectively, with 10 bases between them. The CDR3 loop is CSVATGKNTEAFF. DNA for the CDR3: TGCAGCGTTGCTACAGGGAAGAACACTGAAGCTTTCTTT. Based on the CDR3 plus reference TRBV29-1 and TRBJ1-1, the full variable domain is SAVISQKPSRDICQRGTSLTIQCQVDSQVTMMFWYRQQPGQSLTLIATANQGSEATYESGFVIDKFPISRPNLTFSTLTVSNMSPEDSSIYLCSVATGKNTEAFFGQGTRLTVV.

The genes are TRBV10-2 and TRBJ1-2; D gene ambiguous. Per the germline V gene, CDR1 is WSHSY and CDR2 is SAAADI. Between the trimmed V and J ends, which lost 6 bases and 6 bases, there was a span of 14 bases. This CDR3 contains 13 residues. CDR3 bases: TGCGCCAGCAGCGGCGGGTTCTACAATGGCTACACCTTC. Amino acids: CASSGGFYNGYTF.